The 8 T cell receptor beta chains below were found in one sample sequenced in a study of T cells in women clearing cervical HPV infection. Generated by immunoSEQ multiplex PCR, the TCRdb table keeps only in-frame clones and is missing some. The sample totals roughly 30,000 clones. The sample was blood buffy coat. The receptors stem from a woman between 18 and 75 years old with a cervical HPV16 infection that either progressed to CIN3+ or cleared (not recorded which).

Points on this clone: The CDR3 is cut off 3 residues early in the read; its end comes from the germline J gene. The V gene is TRBV6-1, the J gene TRBJ2-2, with 7 bases that match TRBD1. V shed 2 bases, J shed 3 bases, and the junction held 3 bases outside the gene matches. Germline V CDR1 and CDR2: MNHNS, SASEGT. The CDR3 extends over 15 amino acids. The CDR3 region is CASSELTGDTGELFF. The part of the CDR3 DNA that was read is TGTGCCAGCAGTGAACTTACAGGGGACACCGGGGAG.

Concerning this clone itself: The read terminates 3 residues ahead of where the CDR3 ends, so the germline J gene completes it. The chain uses TRBV5-1 and TRBJ1-2; 9 positions match TRBD1. The CDR3 runs 14 residues. J was trimmed by 6 bases and V by 4 bases; bases with no gene match: 7. Germline CDR1 and CDR2: SGHRS and YFSETQ. The DNA read from the CDR3 is TGCGCCAGCAGCCCTACAGGGGGCAGGAATGGC. Translating gives CASSPTGGRNG. The whole CDR3 reads CASSPTGGRNGYTF.

As regards this clone: The CDR3 end falls 3 residues outside the read, so it is completed with the germline J gene. This chain links TRBV20-1 with TRBJ2-7; tentatively, D is TRBD1 or TRBD2 (5 bases each). The CDR3 has 15 residues. Germline values: CDR1 DFQATT, CDR2 SNEGSKA (reference sequence). The V end was cut by 0 bases, the J end by 3 bases, with 15 bases between. The CDR3 is CSARDNRPGSYEQYF. The DNA read from the CDR3 is TGCAGTGCTAGAGATAACAGACCAGGGAGCTACGAG.

Worth noting for this clone: Read data end 3 residues before the CDR3 end; the end is taken from the germline J gene. The chain couples TRBV2 to TRBJ1-5; D remains unclear. CDR1 and CDR2 from the germline V gene are SNHLY and FYNNEI. CDR3 length: 15 residues. V gave up 3 bases and J gave up 3 bases, with 12 bases separating them. Partial CDR3 DNA: TGTGCCAGCAGTGACTTTGGGCAGATCAATCAGCCC. This sequence encodes CASSDFGQINQP. The full-length CDR3 reads as CASSDFGQINQPQHF.

Comments on this clone: The DNA ends 3 residues before the CDR3 does, and the rest of the CDR3 is filled in from the germline J gene. The chain couples TRBV7-2 to TRBJ1-2, with D maybe TRBD1 (5 bases). This CDR3 has 13 residues. In germline, CDR1 is SGHTA, CDR2 FQGNSA. Trimming pared 0 bases from V and 6 bases from J, leaving 8 bases between. The DNA read from the CDR3 is TGTGCCAGCAGCTTAGCCCCAGGGAATGGC. Amino acid sequence: CASSLAPGNG. In full, the CDR3 is CASSLAPGNGYTF.

On this clone itself: The read ends 3 residues before the CDR3 terminus; that terminus is restored from the germline J gene. J is TRBJ2-5 and V is TRBV2; a weak D match, TRBD1 (6 bases). Between the trimmed V and J ends, which lost 7 bases and 3 bases, there was a span of 18 bases. CDR3 size: 15 residues. Germline CDR1 and CDR2: SNHLY and FYNNEI. The CDR3 DNA, read in part, is TGTGCCAGCAATAGATGGACAGTACCCGAAGAGACC. Protein: CASNRWTVPEET. The full CDR3 protein reads CASNRWTVPEETQYF.

A note on this clone: The DNA ends 3 residues before the CDR3 does, and the rest of the CDR3 is filled in from the germline J gene. The chain recombines TRBV11-2 with TRBJ2-7; D is possibly TRBD1 (6 bases). Germline lookup yields CDR1 SGHAT and CDR2 FQNNGV. The CDR3 runs to 15 residues. V shed 2 bases and J shed 0 bases, with 11 bases lying between them. The CDR3 protein is CASSLRGSSSYEQYF. Incomplete CDR3 DNA: TGTGCCAGCAGCTTAAGGGGGTCTAGCTCCTACGAG.

This CDR3 reads CASSLVAGNQPQHF. The DNA read from the CDR3 is TGCGCCAGCAGCTTGGTCGCGGGAAATCAGCCC. The rearrangement links TRBV5-1 to TRBJ1-5, with D uncertain. The read halts 3 residues ahead of the CDR3 end, with the missing end drawn from the germline J gene. The CDR3 consists of 14 residues. Germline V CDR1 and CDR2: SGHRS, YFSETQ. Trimming shortened V by 0 bases and J by 4 bases, and 8 bases separated the two germline ends.